The 17 T cell receptor beta chains in this list originate from one sample, sequenced in a study of siplizumab effects on memory and regulatory T cells. Sequencing was performed with immunoSEQ multiplex PCR; in TCRdb, only in-frame clones are kept and a portion is missing. This table holds over 100,000 clones, roughly nine tenths found once. The sample consisted of CD4+ T cells sorted from blood. All receptors derive from a human donor in good health.

The rearrangement links TRBV4-1 to TRBJ2-7, with no clear D. CDR3 length equals 16 residues. The ends were cut back, 1 base at V and 2 bases at J, with 15 bases in the middle. Germline CDR1 MGHRA, CDR2 YSYEKL. For the CDR3, the DNA is TGCGCCAGCAGCCAAGGAAGGAGAGACCCGACCTACGAGCAGTACTTC. It codes for CASSQGRRDPTYEQYF.

The chain combines TRBV11-1 with TRBJ2-7; TRBD2 matches 7 bases. Germline V gene data show CDR1 as SGHAT and CDR2 as FQDESV (reference sequence). The CDR3 is 17 residues long. Trimming removed 3 bases from V and 2 bases from J; junction bases left unmatched: 13. The CDR3 sequence is CASSFLGLPGLPYEQYF. As DNA, the CDR3 is TGTGCCAGCAGCTTTCTGGGACTTCCGGGACTACCCTACGAGCAGTACTTC.

The genes are TRBV29-1 and TRBJ1-1; D ambiguous. The CDR3 extends over 12 amino acids. Germline V gene data show CDR1 as SQVTM and CDR2 as ANQGSEA. V lost 6 bases and J 3 bases, leaving 11 bases between the germline ends. This CDR3 reads CSVKTGYTEAFF. As DNA, the CDR3 is TGCAGCGTCAAGACGGGATACACTGAAGCTTTCTTT.

The chain combines TRBV5-1 with TRBJ2-1; the match to TRBD2 covers 9 bases. V lost 0 bases to trimming and J lost 5 bases; unmatched junction nucleotides: 6. Germline V gene data show CDR1 as SGHRS and CDR2 as YFSETQ. The CDR3 loop spans 16 amino acids. CDR3 sequence reads: CASSLVFLAGNNEQFF. CDR3 DNA sequence: TGCGCCAGCAGCTTGGTGTTCCTAGCGGGAAACAATGAGCAGTTCTTC.

The chain is built from TRBV5-1 and TRBJ2-2; TRBD2 matches 8 bases. The CDR3 sequence is 17 residues long. With 0 bases clipped from V and 4 bases from J, the junction kept 8 bases outside the gene matches. The germline CDR1 and CDR2 sequences are SGHRS and YFSETQ. CDR3 nucleotide sequence: TGCGCCAGCAGCTTGGGTCCCCTAGCGGGTCGCACCGGGGAGCTGTTTTTT. Encoded protein: CASSLGPLAGRTGELFF.

V usage is TRBV5-6 and J usage is TRBJ1-4; tentative D call: TRBD1 (6 bases). CDR3 length: 15 residues. Germline CDR1 SGHDT, CDR2 YYEEEE. Trimming took off 2 bases at V and 8 bases at J, with 16 bases between the two ends. The CDR3 spells CASSFVSGGREKLFF. Written as DNA, the CDR3 is TGTGCCAGCAGCTTTGTATCCGGGGGCAGGGAAAAACTGTTTTTT.

The CDR3 DNA reads TGTGCCAGCAGCTTCGCACTCAGGGGAAAACTGTTTTTT. Translated, it gives CASSFALRGKLFF. The chain couples TRBV5-8 to TRBJ1-4; D may be TRBD1 (6 bases). Trimming pared 2 bases from V and 10 bases from J, leaving 12 bases between. CDR1 and CDR2 from the germline V gene are SGHTS and YDEGEE. The length of the CDR3 is 13 residues.

V usage is TRBV6-4 and J usage is TRBJ2-6, with 8 positions matching TRBD1. The CDR3 consists of 18 residues. Germline CDR1 reads MRHNA; CDR2 reads SNTAGT. V lost 0 bases, J lost 0 bases, and 4 bases stayed unmatched. The chain's CDR3 is CASSDSGTGLSGANVLTF. For the CDR3, the DNA is TGTGCCAGCAGTGACTCCGGGACAGGTCTCTCTGGGGCCAACGTCCTGACTTTC.

The V gene is TRBV4-2, the J gene TRBJ2-7; possible D gene TRBD2, 6 bases. Germline V gene lookup returns CDR1 LGHNA and CDR2 YNFKEQ. V lost 0 bases, J lost 0 bases, and 12 bases lay in between. This CDR3 has 16 amino acids. CDR3 sequence (DNA): TGTGCCAGCAGCCAAGAGCCGGGACTTAGCTCCTACGAGCAGTACTTC. Translated: CASSQEPGLSSYEQYF.

V gene TRBV4-2 combines with J gene TRBJ1-6; D perhaps matches TRBD1 (6 bases). The CDR3 sequence is 16 residues long. Trimming pared 0 bases from V and 6 bases from J, leaving 12 bases between. Germline loops: CDR1 LGHNA, CDR2 YNFKEQ. The DNA for the CDR3 is TGTGCCAGCAGCCAAGATTTTGGACAGCTTAATTCACCCCTCCACTTT. This translates into CASSQDFGQLNSPLHF.

The chain combines TRBV10-2 with TRBJ2-3; weak D call: TRBD1 (6 bases). Germline assignment: CDR1 WSHSY and CDR2 SAAADI. Trimming removed 5 bases from V and 0 bases from J, with 15 bases in between. The CDR3 contains 16 residues. The DNA for the CDR3 is TGCGCCAGCAGTCGTGCGGACAGCTCTAGCACAGATACGCAGTATTTT. It codes for CASSRADSSSTDTQYF.

The CDR3 is CASSPWDRGIPHEQYF. The CDR3 DNA reads TGTGCCAGCTCACCCTGGGACAGGGGAATTCCCCACGAGCAGTACTTC. The chain combines TRBV18 with TRBJ2-7, with 10 bases matching TRBD1. Germline-derived CDR1 and CDR2 are KGHSH and LQKENI. V lost 3 bases and J lost 5; bases outside the gene matches: 10. The CDR3 is 16 amino acids.

This chain joins TRBV29-1 and TRBJ1-3; no clear D. The V gene lost 5 bases and the J gene lost 0 bases, with 17 bases spanning the gap. Germline V CDR1 and CDR2: SQVTM, ANQGSEA. The CDR3 extends over 16 amino acids. The CDR3 bases are TGCAGCGTTAGGCTAGCCGGGCCTCTCTCTGGAAACACCATATATTTT. Translation: CSVRLAGPLSGNTIYF.

CDR3 bases: TGTGCCAGCAGCCGGGGGACAGTAAATAATGAAAAACTGTTTTTT. It yields the protein CASSRGTVNNEKLFF. The chain combines TRBV7-9 with TRBJ1-4; 7 nucleotides agree with TRBD1. Germline assignment: CDR1 SEHNR and CDR2 FQNEAQ (reference sequence). This CDR3 has 15 amino acids. With V trimmed by 5 bases and J by 4 bases, 7 bases remained unmatched.

The rearrangement links TRBV14 to TRBJ2-3; D perhaps matches TRBD2 (6 bases). Germline V gene data show CDR1 as SGHDN and CDR2 as FVKESK. Trimming removed 3 bases from V and 4 bases from J, with 14 bases in between. This CDR3 is 15 amino acids long. CDR3 nucleotide sequence: TGTGCCAGCAGCCACGCGACTAGGCGGGCAGATACGCAGTATTTT. This encodes CASSHATRRADTQYF.

This chain joins TRBV4-1 and TRBJ2-7; TRBD2 is a possible D gene (6 bases). The ends were cut back, 4 bases at V and 5 bases at J, with 15 bases in the middle. The germline CDR1 and CDR2 sequences are MGHRA and YSYEKL. The CDR3 totals 14 residues. The CDR3: CASSLAAGSHEQYF. The DNA for the CDR3 is TGCGCCAGCAGCCTGGCGGCGGGATCTCACGAGCAGTACTTC.

The chain links TRBV5-4 to TRBJ2-4; 7 bases line up with TRBD2. V lost 3 bases, J lost 0 bases, and 9 bases stayed unmatched. Germline assignment: CDR1 SGHNT and CDR2 YYREEE (reference sequence). The CDR3 has 17 residues. CDR3 DNA: TGTGCCAGCAGCTCATATGCTAGCGGTCTAGCCAAAAACATTCAGTACTTC. Protein sequence: CASSSYASGLAKNIQYF.